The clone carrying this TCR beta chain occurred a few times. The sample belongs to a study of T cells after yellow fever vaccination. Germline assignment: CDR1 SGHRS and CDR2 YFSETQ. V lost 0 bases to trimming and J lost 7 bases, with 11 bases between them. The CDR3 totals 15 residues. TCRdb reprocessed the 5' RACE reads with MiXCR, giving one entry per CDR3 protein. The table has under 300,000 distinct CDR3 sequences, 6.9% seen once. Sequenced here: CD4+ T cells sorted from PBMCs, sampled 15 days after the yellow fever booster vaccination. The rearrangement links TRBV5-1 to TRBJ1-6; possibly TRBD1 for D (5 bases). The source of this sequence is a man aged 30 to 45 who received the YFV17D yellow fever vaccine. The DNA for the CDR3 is TGCGCCAGCAGCTTGGGGTCGACAGAAAATTCACCCCTCCACTTT. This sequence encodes CASSLGSTENSPLHF.